This T cell receptor (beta chain) was sequenced during a study of breast tumors, draining lymph nodes, adjacent tissues. This clonotype was counted at least ten times. Its antigen is not known. Study observations and caveats: Luminal-like breast cancer showed significantly greater tumor-nontumor repertoire similarity than basal-like breast cancer did. Tumor repertoires ranked between lymph nodes and nontumor tissue in diversity, with V and J gene preferences. That most tumor T cells come from lymph nodes remained unproven.

TCRdb ran MiXCR on the multiplex PCR reads and lists one entry per CDR3 protein. The sample lists tens of thousands of distinct CDR3 sequences, about 20% seen once, with 2% to 2.5% in the top ten. There are 13 residues in the CDR3. Trimming stripped 7 bases from V and 4 bases from J, with 14 bases between. The germline CDR1 and CDR2 sequences are MDHEN and SYDVKM. Breast cancer patients provided tissue from their axillary draining lymph nodes. The TCR was taken from a female donor with breast cancer. Some clones in this sample may be carry-over from other donors' samples. Source material: axillary lymph node tissue. V and J are TRBV28 and TRBJ2-7; the D gene is possibly TRBD2 (5 bases). The CDR3 DNA sequence: TGTGCCAGCACCTCGGACGGGATTTACGAGCAGTACTTC. The encoded protein is CASTSDGIYEQYF.